Here is one TCR beta chain with its context. Its target is unknown. The assay was run at survey level. Method: immunoSEQ multiplex PCR; TCRdb's copy keeps in-frame clones and lacks some. The sample holds about 46,000 clones, roughly 80% seen once. This sample is part of a study of STAT5B mutations in CD4+ large granular lymphocyte leukemia. Study background: Healthy donors showed HLA-associated enrichment of the CDR3 'QG' motif. Study observations and caveats: Patient CD4-sorted repertoires stayed more clonal than healthy ones after leukemic-clone removal. 8/27 top patient clones versus 2/35 control clones were TRBV06-family.

Trimming pared 4 bases from V and 5 bases from J, leaving 11 bases between. CDR3 size: 13 residues. Germline-derived CDR1 and CDR2 are MNHEY and SMNVEV (reference sequence). V and J are TRBV27 and TRBJ2-5; a possible D gene is TRBD1 (5 bases). The sequenced sample consisted of CD4+ T cells from blood buffy coats. This clonotype was obtained from a human donor in good health. The CDR3 loop reads CASSSQGRETQYF. For the CDR3, the DNA is TGTGCCAGCAGTTCCCAGGGAAGGGAGACCCAGTACTTC.